Sequencing of this T cell receptor beta chain was carried out in a study of blood T cell repertoires in COVID-19. About the study: From the United States, Italy and Spain came samples of acute and convalescent COVID-19. Sources were T cells, B-cell-depleted T cells, or PBMCs; the material itself was cDNA or gDNA.

In the authors' workflow: It was from reference gene primer amplification that nucleated cell counts were estimated. Here immunoSEQ multiplex PCR was the method, and the copy in TCRdb shows in-frame clones only, minus some. The V and J calls and clone size are taken from that table; D and trimming were inferred from the DNA. Among 240,000 or so clones listed, over 75% were seen once. This CDR3 region has 15 residues. J was trimmed by 1 base and V by 3 bases; bases with no gene match: 5. The germline V gene encodes CDR1 SGHTA and CDR2 FQGNSA. Sequencing used peripheral blood. V is TRBV7-2 and J is TRBJ2-5; 7 nucleotides match TRBD1. The source of this sequence is a man between 25 and 39 years old who had recovered from COVID-19. CDR3 loop: CASSLGQPGQETQYF. Written as DNA, the CDR3 is TGTGCCAGCAGCTTGGGACAGCCTGGCCAAGAGACCCAGTACTTC.